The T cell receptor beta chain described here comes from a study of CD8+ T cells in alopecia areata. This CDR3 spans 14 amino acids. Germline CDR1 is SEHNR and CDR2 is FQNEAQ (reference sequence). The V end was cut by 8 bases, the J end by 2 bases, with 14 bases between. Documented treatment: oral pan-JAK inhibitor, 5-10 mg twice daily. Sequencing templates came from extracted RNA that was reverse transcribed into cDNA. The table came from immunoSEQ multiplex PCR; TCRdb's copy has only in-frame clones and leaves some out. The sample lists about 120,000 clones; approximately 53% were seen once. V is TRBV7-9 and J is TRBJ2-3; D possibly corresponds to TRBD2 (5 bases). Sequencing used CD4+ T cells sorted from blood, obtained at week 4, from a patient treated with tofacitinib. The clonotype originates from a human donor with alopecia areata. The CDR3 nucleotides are TGTGCCAGCGGCACGGGGAGCCCCACAGATACGCAGTATTTT. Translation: CASGTGSPTDTQYF.